The 20 T cell receptor beta chains in this list originate from one sample, sequenced in a study of memory CD4+ T cells and cytomegalovirus serostatus (dated by TCRdb to the late 2010s). Library construction relied on the immunoSEQ multiplex PCR assay. The table comes from immuneACCESS by way of TCRdb, which keeps in-frame sequences with V and J called. Part of the clones is missing from these tables; in studies checked, under half for an unresolved V gene and the rest for unknown reasons. This sample has some 60,000 clones in its table, and 80% to 85% of those were observed once. Approximately 0.99% of the sample lies in the top ten. Single viable CD3+CD4+CD8-CD45RO+ cells were sorted as memory CD4+ T cells on a FACSAria II. The sample consisted of memory CD4+ T cells from blood. The receptors originated from an adult in good health and CMV-seronegative.

The CDR3 bases are TGCAGCGCCGGAGACAGTCCCTCTGGAAACACCATATATTTT. Protein sequence: CSAGDSPSGNTIYF. The chain recombines TRBV29-1 with TRBJ1-3; possible D gene TRBD1, 5 bases. With 7 bases removed from V and 0 bases from J, the gap between germline ends came to 13 bases. Germline CDR1 SQVTM, CDR2 ANQGSEA. The length of the CDR3 is 14 residues.

The J gene is TRBJ2-3, the V gene TRBV27; 7 nucleotides line up with TRBD2. CDR1 MNHEY and CDR2 SMNVEV come from the germline V gene (reference sequence). The CDR3 sequence is 16 residues long. Losses at the gene ends were 5 bases for V and 4 bases for J; bases not matched to a gene: 12. CDR3 nucleotide sequence: TGTGCCAGCAGTCTACTGCGGGAGATCAGGGCAGATACGCAGTATTTT. This translates into CASSLLREIRADTQYF.

This clone was recorded only once. The V gene is TRBV5-4, the J gene TRBJ2-1; no firm D call. Germline V gene lookup returns CDR1 SGHNT and CDR2 YYREEE (reference sequence). V was cut by 4 bases and J by 7 bases, with 15 bases left in between. The CDR3 loop spans 14 amino acids. The CDR3 protein is CASSDPLRGNEQFF. The CDR3 bases are TGTGCCAGCAGCGACCCGTTGCGTGGGAATGAGCAGTTCTTC.

This chain joins TRBV25-1 and TRBJ1-1; 9 bases align to TRBD1. From germline, CDR1 is MGHDK and CDR2 SYGVNS. This CDR3 comprises 13 residues. After removal of 7 bases from V and 11 bases from J, the junction contained 11 bases not matched to a gene. In nucleotides, the CDR3 is TGTGCCAGCACCCTGACAGGGGGAGCGGCTGCTTTCTTT. It codes for CASTLTGGAAAFF.

The chain has TRBV28 and TRBJ2-7; tentative D call: TRBD1 (6 bases). Trimming took 2 bases from V and 4 from J, leaving 9 bases between them. The CDR3 spans 13 residues. In germline, CDR1 is MDHEN, CDR2 SYDVKM. The CDR3 sequence: CASSLRTVYEQYF. CDR3 in DNA: TGTGCCAGCAGTTTAAGGACAGTATACGAGCAGTACTTC.

In its sample, this clone was seen once. V usage is TRBV27 and J usage is TRBJ2-2; D gene ambiguous. Between the trimmed V and J ends, which lost 8 bases and 0 bases, there was a span of 7 bases. The germline V gene has CDR1 MNHEY and CDR2 SMNVEV (reference sequence). CDR3 length: 13 amino acids. The CDR3 bases are TGTGCCAGCCTTGACACGAACACCGGGGAGCTGTTTTTT. Its protein product is CASLDTNTGELFF.

The J gene is TRBJ2-7, the V gene TRBV11-2; possibly TRBD1 for D (7 bases). Germline-derived CDR1 and CDR2 are SGHAT and FQNNGV. V dropped 0 bases and J dropped 4 bases, with 22 bases sitting between them. This CDR3 contains 18 residues. The DNA for the CDR3 is TGTGCCAGCAGCTTAGATAATCTGCGAGGGGGCGCGGGGTACGAGCAGTACTTC. Residues: CASSLDNLRGGAGYEQYF.

V and J are TRBV5-6 and TRBJ1-4, with unresolved D. CDR1 SGHDT and CDR2 YYEEEE come from the germline V gene. The CDR3 runs 14 residues. Trimming pared 1 base from V and 6 bases from J, leaving 10 bases between. The CDR3 here is CASSLKESYEKLFF. The CDR3 nucleotides read TGTGCCAGCAGCTTGAAAGAAAGCTATGAAAAACTGTTTTTT.

The chain is built from TRBV20-1 and TRBJ2-3; no reliable D call. Trimming took off 5 bases at V and 8 bases at J, with 5 bases between the two ends. From germline, CDR1 is DFQATT and CDR2 SNEGSKA (reference sequence). This CDR3 is 9 amino acids long. The CDR3 here is CSAGVTQYF. The CDR3 bases are TGCAGTGCTGGGGTTACGCAGTATTTT.

This chain links TRBV2 with TRBJ1-4; TRBD1 is a possible D gene (6 bases). Germline V CDR1 and CDR2: SNHLY, FYNNEI. V was pared by 6 bases and J by 4 bases, with 15 bases between. The CDR3 totals 15 residues. CDR3 sequence: CASRPQGIGNEKLFF. CDR3 in DNA: TGTGCCAGCAGGCCTCAGGGGATAGGTAATGAAAAACTGTTTTTT.

V gene TRBV6-5 combines with J gene TRBJ1-5, with 9 bases that match TRBD1. V shed 6 bases, J shed 4 bases, and the junction held 4 bases outside the gene matches. The CDR3 is made up of 14 amino acids. Germline V gene sequence: CDR1 MNHEY, CDR2 SVGAGI. The CDR3 DNA reads as TGTGCCAGCAGCCCCGGGACAGGGAATCAGCCCCAGCATTTT. It is translated as CASSPGTGNQPQHF.

Only one count was recorded for this clone. The chain combines TRBV5-4 with TRBJ2-2; D may correspond to TRBD1 or TRBD2 (5 bases each). Germline V gene sequence: CDR1 SGHNT, CDR2 YYREEE (reference sequence). The CDR3 totals 16 residues. Trimming cost V 7 bases and J 2 bases, with 18 bases left between them. CDR3 in DNA: TGTGCCAGCCGGGAATGGGGGAGTTATAACACCGGGGAGCTGTTTTTT. Translation gives CASREWGSYNTGELFF.

The CDR3 is CSVELRGGSSGRGYNEQFF. The CDR3 DNA reads TGCAGCGTTGAACTTCGAGGGGGCTCTAGCGGGAGGGGATACAATGAGCAGTTCTTC. The chain employs TRBV29-1 and TRBJ2-1, with TRBD2 matching over 12 bases. CDR3 length equals 19 residues. Germline V gene lookup returns CDR1 SQVTM and CDR2 ANQGSEA. The V gene end was trimmed by 2 bases and the J gene end by 4 bases; junction bases not matched to a gene: 15.

The genes are TRBV5-1 and TRBJ1-1; D might be TRBD1 (6 bases). The CDR3 is 13 amino acids. Looked up from germline, CDR1 is SGHRS and CDR2 is YFSETQ. Between the trimmed V and J ends, which lost 4 bases and 3 bases, there was a span of 10 bases. This CDR3 is CASSPDRDTEAFF. DNA for the CDR3: TGCGCCAGCAGCCCGGACAGAGACACTGAAGCTTTCTTT.

The gene calls are TRBV5-4 and TRBJ2-7, with a weak D call TRBD2 (6 bases). The CDR3 sequence is 15 residues long. The germline gives CDR1 SGHNT, CDR2 YYREEE (reference sequence). The germline V and J ends were trimmed by 4 bases and 6 bases, with 20 bases remaining between them. CDR3 sequence reads: CASSPGLTLEGEQYF. In DNA form, the CDR3 reads TGTGCCAGCAGCCCTGGACTAACTCTGGAAGGCGAGCAGTACTTC.

This clone showed up just once. The chain links TRBV5-5 to TRBJ1-1; no clear D. V was cut by 4 bases and J by 0 bases, with 10 bases left in between. This CDR3 spans 14 amino acids. Germline CDR1 is SGHKS and CDR2 is YYEKEE (reference sequence). The CDR3 spells CASSERTLNTEAFF. DNA for the CDR3: TGTGCCAGCAGCGAAAGGACCTTGAACACTGAAGCTTTCTTT.

The V gene is TRBV5-4, the J gene TRBJ1-1, with D possibly matching TRBD1 (6 bases). CDR1 SGHNT and CDR2 YYREEE come from the germline V gene (reference sequence). The CDR3 is 17 amino acids. V lost 4 bases and J 0 bases, leaving 19 bases between the germline ends. CDR3 coding DNA: TGTGCCAGCAGCAACCGGGGGGGCCGCGGAATGAACACTGAAGCTTTCTTT. Translated: CASSNRGGRGMNTEAFF.

The chain links TRBV2 to TRBJ2-7; TRBD1 or TRBD2 may be the D gene (6 bases each). Germline lookup yields CDR1 SNHLY and CDR2 FYNNEI. This CDR3 contains 14 residues. V was clipped by 6 bases and J by 5 bases, with 17 bases between them. The CDR3 sequence: CASRGGHGRDEQYF. The CDR3 DNA reads as TGTGCCAGCAGGGGGGGACACGGCAGGGACGAGCAGTACTTC.

The V call is TRBV18, the J call TRBJ2-5; the D is unclear. The CDR3 is 12 amino acids. V was clipped by 6 bases and J by 5 bases, with 10 bases between them. Germline values: CDR1 KGHSH, CDR2 LQKENI. For the CDR3, the DNA is TGTGCCAGCTCCCCTGTTGGGGAGACCCAGTACTTC. Encoded protein: CASSPVGETQYF.

The V gene is TRBV9, the J gene TRBJ1-1; D unclear. This CDR3 contains 14 residues. The V gene's germline CDR1 is SGDLS and CDR2 YYNGEE. V gave up 3 bases and J gave up 1 base, with 10 bases separating them. CDR3 sequence reads: CASSAQQKNTEAFF. CDR3 in DNA: TGTGCCAGCAGCGCCCAACAGAAGAACACTGAAGCTTTCTTT.